These 7 T cell receptor beta chains share one sample of origin, sequenced in a study of T cells in Graves' hyperthyroidism and ophthalmopathy. The investigators amplified TCR beta CDR3 regions from RNA transcripts. TCR CDR3 underwent first-round RT-PCR with the HTBI primer set. TCRdb recomputed calls from the multiplex PCR reads with MiXCR, one row per CDR3 protein. The sample yields 250,000 to 300,000 distinct CDR3 sequences, approximately 18% seen once. The sample was blood. The receptor set was obtained from a man aged 50 to 60 with Graves' ophthalmopathy.

This clonotype has more than one count but fewer than ten. The J gene is TRBJ1-2, the V gene TRBV27; a possible D gene is TRBD1 (5 bases). Trimming left V 4 bases short and J 3 bases short, with 12 bases between. Germline V gene data show CDR1 as MNHEY and CDR2 as SMNVEV (reference sequence). The CDR3 has 14 residues. The CDR3 nucleotides read TGTGCCAGCAGTTCTTCCGGGGCATACTATGGCTACACCTTC. Translated, it gives CASSSSGAYYGYTF.

This clonotype occurred many times. The V and J genes are TRBV3-1 and TRBJ2-7; D is ambiguous. CDR3 length: 13 amino acids. CDR1 LGHDT and CDR2 YNNKEL come from the germline V gene (reference sequence). Trimming left V 1 base short and J 3 bases short, with 7 bases between. CDR3 sequence reads: CASSQVINYEQYF. Written as DNA, the CDR3 is TGTGCCAGCAGCCAAGTCATAAACTACGAGCAGTACTTC.

This clonotype was recorded many times. The chain links TRBV28 to TRBJ2-5; 8 bases fit TRBD2. Per germline, CDR1 MDHEN and CDR2 SYDVKM. With V trimmed by 6 bases and J by 4 bases, 7 bases remained unmatched. The CDR3 sequence is 14 residues long. Written as DNA, the CDR3 is TGTGCCAGCAGGCCTAACCTAGCGGGAGAGACCCAGTACTTC. Translated: CASRPNLAGETQYF.

The gene calls are TRBV10-3 and TRBJ1-2; D remains unclear. This CDR3 is built from 14 residues. V shed 0 bases and J shed 2 bases, with 7 bases lying between them. Germline loops: CDR1 ENHRY, CDR2 SYGVKD. DNA of the CDR3: TGTGCCATCAGTGAGTCGCTGGGGAACTATGGCTACACCTTC. It specifies CAISESLGNYGYTF.

This clonotype was detected a few times. The rearrangement uses TRBV20-1 and TRBJ2-1, with 9 bases lining up with TRBD1. V was clipped by 6 bases and J by 0 bases; unmatched bases: 3. The CDR3 is 14 amino acids. CDR1 and CDR2 from the germline V gene are DFQATT and SNEGSKA (reference sequence). CDR3 region: CSATDRGSYNEQFF. The DNA for the CDR3 is TGCAGTGCAACGGACAGGGGCTCCTACAATGAGCAGTTCTTC.

This clonotype was seen a handful of times. V usage is TRBV4-1 and J usage is TRBJ2-5; D gene uncertain. Germline CDR1 reads MGHRA; CDR2 reads YSYEKL. The CDR3 extends over 15 amino acids. The ends were cut back, 3 bases at V and 5 bases at J, with 16 bases in the middle. The CDR3: CASSQGPNFGETQYF. The CDR3 DNA reads as TGCGCCAGCAGCCAGGGCCCCAATTTTGGGGAGACCCAGTACTTC.

About this clonotype itself: This may be a read error: a much more frequent sequence differs by one nucleotide. The chain is built from TRBV24-1 and TRBJ1-2; 8 bases line up with TRBD1. From germline, CDR1 is KGHDR and CDR2 SFDVKD. The CDR3 is 14 amino acids. CDR3 nucleotides: TGTGTCACCAGTACTCAATTCGGGACAGGTGGCTACACCTTC. Translated: CVTSTQFGTGGYTF.